A selection of T cell receptor beta chains follows, all from one sample in a study of glioma-infiltrating T cells. TCRdb re-derived calls from the multiplex PCR reads in MiXCR, one entry per CDR3 protein. The sample has some 16,000 distinct CDR3 sequences, 58% seen once. Material: glioma tissue, nonneoplastic brain tissue, or PBMCs (not recorded which). The receptors derive from a human donor with low-grade glioma or glioblastoma, undergoing nonglioma brain surgery, or in good health (not recorded which). Both conserved end residues are trimmed from each CDR3. The order of the fields is V gene, J gene, CDR3 protein.

TRBV20-1	TRBJ1-5	SAARTGSSNQPQH
TRBV9	TRBJ1-1	ASSPRGVGEAF
TRBV28	TRBJ2-1	ASSFPGRADEQF
TRBV6-9	TRBJ2-1	ASSYSNEQF
TRBV6-2/TRBV6-3	TRBJ2-1	ASSLQGSSYNEQF
TRBV9	TRBJ2-1	ASIVAPGLAVGPEQF
TRBV7-6	TRBJ1-1	ASSPDRLNTEAF
TRBV6-2/TRBV6-3	TRBJ2-7	ASSSGRIYEQY
TRBV11-2	TRBJ2-7	ASSLIARDGYEQY
TRBV2	TRBJ2-3	ASSDSRGSTQY
TRBV28	TRBJ1-6	ASSWGPRQGRGRNNSPLH
TRBV20-1	TRBJ1-2	SANRAPGYGYT
TRBV6-2/TRBV6-3	TRBJ2-5	ASSYRAGRVETQY
TRBV7-3	TRBJ1-1	ASSPGTGRGAF
TRBV25-1	TRBJ1-4	ASSGRDRGPVNEKLF
TRBV6-5	TRBJ2-1	ASSYSGQVYNEQF
TRBV6-9	TRBJ2-1	ASSYRVNYEQF
TRBV6-2/TRBV6-3	TRBJ1-5	ASSYRGWKPQH
TRBV20-1	TRBJ2-1	SARDGGPNEQF
TRBV7-6	TRBJ2-5	ASSYQTGGLETQY
TRBV20-1	TRBJ2-7	GPDRGGYEQY
TRBV5-5	TRBJ2-5	ASSPGTSPDQETQY
TRBV20-1	TRBJ1-2	SATTANYGYT
TRBV12-3/TRBV12-4	TRBJ2-5	ASSLAQDTQY
TRBV29-1	TRBJ1-2	SVERHYYGYT
TRBV6-1	TRBJ2-5	ASRPGPEAQY
TRBV6-6	TRBJ2-1	ASSYSTGTSRI
TRBV3-1	TRBJ1-1	ASSHRGQSTEAF
TRBV10-2	TRBJ1-1	ASSDTTGEAF
TRBV6-9	TRBJ2-2	ASSYEGSGELF
TRBV6-2/TRBV6-3	TRBJ2-1	ASSSDRGAYNEQF
TRBV27	TRBJ1-2	ASSLYGSGVNYGYT
TRBV28	TRBJ2-7	ASSSGLSSSSYEQY
TRBV6-1	TRBJ2-7	ASRRRPAEQY
TRBV7-2	TRBJ1-2	ASSLGIYGYT
TRBV20-1	TRBJ2-1	SATSSQEFESYNEQF
TRBV6-1	TRBJ2-1	ASRLTSGREWF
TRBV6-1	TRBJ2-3	ASSKDRGPLGDTQY
TRBV24-1	TRBJ2-1	ATSLTGLYEQF
TRBV19	TRBJ2-3	ASIDRERDTQY
TRBV27	TRBJ2-3	ASSFSRTDTQY
TRBV7-2	TRBJ2-7	ASSTGTGSYEQY
TRBV4-1	TRBJ2-2	ASSQDWATGELF
TRBV19	TRBJ1-4	ASSRTPATNEKLF
TRBV6-1	TRBJ2-7	ASSTHDRDGSEQY